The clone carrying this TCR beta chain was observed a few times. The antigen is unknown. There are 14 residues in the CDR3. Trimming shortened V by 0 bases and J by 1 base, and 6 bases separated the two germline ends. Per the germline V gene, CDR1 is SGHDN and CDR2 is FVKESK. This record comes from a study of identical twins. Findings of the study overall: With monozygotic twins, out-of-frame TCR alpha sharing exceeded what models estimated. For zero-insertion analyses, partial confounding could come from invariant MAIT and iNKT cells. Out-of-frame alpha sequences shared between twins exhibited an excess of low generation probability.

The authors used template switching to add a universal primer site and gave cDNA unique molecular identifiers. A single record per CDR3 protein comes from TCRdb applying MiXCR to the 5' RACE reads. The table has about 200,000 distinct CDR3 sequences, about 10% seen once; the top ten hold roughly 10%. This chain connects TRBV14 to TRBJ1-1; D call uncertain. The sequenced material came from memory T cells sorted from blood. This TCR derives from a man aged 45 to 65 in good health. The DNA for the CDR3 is TGTGCCAGCAGCCAAGAAGTTTCGAACACTGAAGCTTTCTTT. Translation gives CASSQEVSNTEAFF.